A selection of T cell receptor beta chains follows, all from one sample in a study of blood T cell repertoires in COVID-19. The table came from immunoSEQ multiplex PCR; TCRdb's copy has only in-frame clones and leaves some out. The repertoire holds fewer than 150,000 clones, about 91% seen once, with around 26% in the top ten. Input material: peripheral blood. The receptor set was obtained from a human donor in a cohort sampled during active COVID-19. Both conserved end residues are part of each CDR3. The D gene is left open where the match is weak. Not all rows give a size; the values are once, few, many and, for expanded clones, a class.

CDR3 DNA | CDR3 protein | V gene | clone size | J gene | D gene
TGTGCCAGCAGCTCCTACAGGGGGCGGAACACTGAAGCTTTCTTT | CASSSYRGRNTEAFF | TRBV11-1 | once | TRBJ1-1 | TRBD1
TGTGCCAGTAGTCCCGTGACAGGGGGCAGAACAGATACGCAGTATTTT | CASSPVTGGRTDTQYF | TRBV19 | - | TRBJ2-3 | TRBD1
TGTGCCAGTACTCCGGGACAGGGGGAAACTAATGAAAAACTGTTTTTT | CASTPGQGETNEKLFF | TRBV19 | - | TRBJ1-4 | TRBD1
TGTGCCAGCAGCCAGGTCTCCAGGTCACAAGAGACCCAGTACTTC | CASSQVSRSQETQYF | TRBV3-1/TRBV3-2 | once | TRBJ2-5 | -
TGTGCCAGCAGTTACACAGGGGCAGGGAACTATGGCTACACCTTC | CASSYTGAGNYGYTF | TRBV6-5 | - | TRBJ1-2 | TRBD1
TGTGCCAGCTCACAGGGACAGGGGGCGAACATTCAGTACTTC | CASSQGQGANIQYF | TRBV18 | - | TRBJ2-4 | TRBD1
TGTGCCAGCAGTAGGTCTAGCGGTCCCCAAGAGACCCAGTACTTC | CASSRSSGPQETQYF | TRBV7-3 | - | TRBJ2-5 | TRBD2
TGTGCCACCAGCTTTAGAGATACGCAGTATTTT | CATSFRDTQYF | TRBV24-1 | - | TRBJ2-3 | -
TGTGCCAGCAGTGAGAGGACAAGAAACACTGAAGCTTTCTTT | CASSERTRNTEAFF | TRBV6-1 | - | TRBJ1-1 | -
TGTGCCAGCAGCTTAGTTTCCGGGGGGCGCCGTCGAAGGGAAAAACTGTTTTTT | CASSLVSGGRRRREKLFF | TRBV13 | - | TRBJ1-4 | -
TGTGCCACCAGTGATGTCAGACAGGATCGGAACACTGAAGCTTTCTTT | CATSDVRQDRNTEAFF | TRBV24-1 | - | TRBJ1-1 | -
TGTGCCAGCAACGTAGGGACACTAGGAGACATTCAGTACTTC | CASNVGTLGDIQYF | TRBV7-2 | - | TRBJ2-4 | -
TGTGCCAGCAGCCAAAAGTTCGAAACAGGACCCTCTGGGGCCAACGTCCTGACTTTC | CASSQKFETGPSGANVLTF | TRBV3-1/TRBV3-2 | - | TRBJ2-6 | -
TGTGCCAGCCGGCCCGGACAGGGAAGAGGCCAGCCCCAGCATTTT | CASRPGQGRGQPQHF | TRBV6-5 | - | TRBJ1-5 | TRBD1
TGCAGTGCTTCTAGTTCCTACGAGCAGTACTTC | CSASSSYEQYF | TRBV20-1 | - | TRBJ2-7 | -
TGCGCCAGCAGCCAAGTCGAGGGCGTAACCTACGAGCAGTACTTC | CASSQVEGVTYEQYF | TRBV4-1 | - | TRBJ2-7 | -
TGCGCCAGCAGCTTGGGAGGGAGGGGCGGCTACACCTTC | CASSLGGRGGYTF | TRBV5-1 | - | TRBJ1-2 | -
TGTGCCAGCAGCCACCCGGGGGAAGCATATAGCAATCAGCCCCAGCATTTT | CASSHPGEAYSNQPQHF | TRBV4-2 | - | TRBJ1-5 | -
TGTGCCTGGAGTGCCGACCAAGAGACCCAGTACTTC | CAWSADQETQYF | TRBV30 | - | TRBJ2-5 | -
TGTGCCAGCAGCCCGACAGGCTCCTACGAGCAGTACTTC | CASSPTGSYEQYF | TRBV3-1/TRBV3-2 | - | TRBJ2-7 | -
TGTGCCAGCAGCTCCAGGGGACGGAACGACTATGGCTACACCTTC | CASSSRGRNDYGYTF | TRBV7-2 | - | TRBJ1-2 | -
TGTGCCAGTAGTATAGGTCCCGGGACAGGGGCTGGGGAGCTGTTTTTT | CASSIGPGTGAGELFF | TRBV19 | - | TRBJ2-2 | TRBD1
TGTGCCAGCAGCTTAAGGGACAGTCAAACCTACGAGCAGTACTTC | CASSLRDSQTYEQYF | TRBV7-8 | - | TRBJ2-7 | TRBD1
TGTGCCAGCAGCGTAGCTCCCCCCTCAGTAGCGGGGGACACCTACGAGCAGTACTTC | CASSVAPPSVAGDTYEQYF | TRBV9 | - | TRBJ2-7 | TRBD2
TGCAGCGTTGAGGGACTGTCCTACGAGCAGTACTTC | CSVEGLSYEQYF | TRBV29-1 | - | TRBJ2-7 | -
TGTGCCAGCAGTTTCCCCAGGGGAGTTAACACTGAAGCTTTCTTT | CASSFPRGVNTEAFF | TRBV6-2/TRBV6-3 | - | TRBJ1-1 | -
TGTGCCAGCAGCTTATCGAACGGGGGCTATGGCTACACCTTC | CASSLSNGGYGYTF | TRBV7-2 | - | TRBJ1-2 | -
TGTGCCAGTAGTATGGAGGACCCCGGACTAGCGGGGAGCACAGATACGCAGTATTTT | CASSMEDPGLAGSTDTQYF | TRBV19 | - | TRBJ2-3 | TRBD2
TGTGCCAGTAGTATTAATTGGACTCCTTTTGGGGGCTACACCTTC | CASSINWTPFGGYTF | TRBV19 | - | TRBJ1-2 | -
TGTGCCAGTAGAAGGGGCAGGGGCAACACTGAAGCTTTCTTT | CASRRGRGNTEAFF | TRBV19 | - | TRBJ1-1 | -
TGTGCCAGCAGCTTCGACAGGGGTTACTATGGCTACACCTTC | CASSFDRGYYGYTF | TRBV7-2 | - | TRBJ1-2 | TRBD1
TGTGCCATCAGTGAGTCGAGGGAGGGGTACAATGAGCAGTTCTTC | CAISESREGYNEQFF | TRBV10-3 | - | TRBJ2-1 | TRBD2
TGTGCCAGCAGCCAAGATGGGGCAGGACTAGCGGTGGCGACCCAGTACTTC | CASSQDGAGLAVATQYF | TRBV3-1/TRBV3-2 | - | TRBJ2-5 | TRBD2